These 10 T cell receptor beta chains originate from one sample sequenced in a study of response to subunit inactivated influenza vaccine. MiXCR was run by TCRdb on the RT-PCR reads, yielding one entry per CDR3 protein. In the table there are roughly 780,000 distinct CDR3 sequences, roughly 18% of which are singletons. The source was PBMCs from blood, collected 4 to 6 days after vaccination. The receptors were gathered from a man over 45 who received an inactivated influenza vaccine.

This clonotype was seen a few times. The chain has TRBV4-3 and TRBJ2-2; the D is unclear. V lost 0 bases, J lost 2 bases, and 7 bases lay in between. The CDR3 sequence is 15 residues long. CDR1 is LGHNA, CDR2 YSLEER, per germline. CDR3 loop: CASSQDPSNTGELFF. CDR3 nucleotide sequence: TGCGCCAGCAGCCAAGATCCCAGTAACACCGGGGAGCTGTTTTTT.

The table lists this clonotype with a few counts. This chain connects TRBV2 to TRBJ2-4, with 11 bases identical to TRBD2. Germline values: CDR1 SNHLY, CDR2 FYNNEI. The CDR3 loop spans 15 amino acids. V lost 5 bases to trimming and J lost 2 bases; unmatched junction nucleotides: 2. The DNA of the CDR3 is TGTGCCAGCAGTCCTAGCGGGAGGACCAAAAACATTCAGTACTTC. This translates into CASSPSGRTKNIQYF.

This clonotype was counted only a few times. The chain is built from TRBV9 and TRBJ2-1; 8 bases align to TRBD2. V trimming: 0 bases; J trimming: 2 bases; junction bases outside the gene matches: 4. The CDR3 length is 16 residues. The germline CDR1 and CDR2 sequences are SGDLS and YYNGEE. The CDR3, as DNA: TGTGCCAGCAGCGTAGGACCAGCGGGAGCCTACAATGAGCAGTTCTTC. Translation gives CASSVGPAGAYNEQFF.

The rearrangement joins TRBV5-1 to TRBJ2-7; maybe TRBD1 (6 bases). This CDR3 has 18 residues. CDR1 is SGHRS and CDR2 is YFSETQ in the germline V gene. The V end lost 4 bases, the J end lost 3 bases, and 26 bases lay between the germline ends. The CDR3 protein is CASSPQRWTRRTVYEQYF. The CDR3 nucleotides are TGCGCCAGCAGCCCCCAGAGGTGGACGAGACGGACAGTCTACGAGCAGTACTTC.

This chain joins TRBV6-1 and TRBJ2-7; D is ambiguous. The V end lost 5 bases, the J end lost 3 bases, and 11 bases lay between the germline ends. The germline CDR1 and CDR2 sequences are MNHNS and SASEGT. There are 13 residues in the CDR3. CDR3 in amino acids: CASSPRAHYEQYF. In nucleotides, the CDR3 is TGTGCCAGCAGTCCAAGGGCGCACTACGAGCAGTACTTC.

In this sample, this clonotype turned up a few times. The chain employs TRBV5-1 and TRBJ2-5; 12 nucleotides agree with TRBD2. This CDR3 is built from 17 residues. Per germline, CDR1 SGHRS and CDR2 YFSETQ. J lost 5 bases, V lost 4 bases, and 12 bases had no gene match. This chain's CDR3 is CASSPGLLAGGWETQYF. CDR3 sequence (DNA): TGCGCCAGCAGCCCGGGACTACTAGCGGGAGGCTGGGAGACCCAGTACTTC.

Written as DNA, the CDR3 is TGTGCCAGCAGTTTAGCGTTGACAGGGGCCGCAGGAGCTTTCTTT. Encoded protein: CASSLALTGAAGAFF. The chain has TRBV12-3 or TRBV12-4 and TRBJ1-1; 8 bases are a match to TRBD1. This CDR3 contains 15 residues. V gave up 0 bases and J gave up 10 bases; unmatched junction bases: 10.

The chain combines TRBV3-1 with TRBJ2-1; 7 bases line up with TRBD1. The CDR3 runs 17 residues. Germline V gene lookup returns CDR1 LGHDT and CDR2 YNNKEL (reference sequence). Trimming at V came to 0 bases and at J to 2 bases, leaving 7 bases not matched to a gene. The CDR3 region is CASSQDGDRGAYNEQFF. The CDR3 DNA sequence: TGTGCCAGCAGCCAAGATGGGGACAGAGGAGCCTACAATGAGCAGTTCTTC.

This clonotype has ten or more counts. The chain employs TRBV12-3 or TRBV12-4 and TRBJ2-1, with a possible D match to TRBD2 (5 bases). This CDR3 contains 12 residues. Deletions cut 6 bases from V and 7 bases from J, with 10 bases between. CDR3 sequence: CASSPTSNEQFF. In nucleotides, the CDR3 is TGTGCCAGCAGCCCTACTAGTAATGAGCAGTTCTTC.

The chain combines TRBV24-1 with TRBJ2-1; D uncertain. V lost 7 bases and J 0 bases, leaving 18 bases between the germline ends. Looked up from germline, CDR1 is KGHDR and CDR2 is SFDVKD. This CDR3 spans 17 amino acids. The CDR3 bases are TGTGCCACCAGCTCTTCGTCGATTGGACCCTCCTACAATGAGCAGTTCTTC. This codes for CATSSSSIGPSYNEQFF.